Sequencing of this TCR beta chain was carried out in a study of blood T cell repertoires in COVID-19. For the study at large: T cells, B-cell-depleted T cells, or PBMCs provided the cDNA or gDNA that served as material.

Per the authors' pipeline: Nucleated cell number was recorded as an estimate derived from reference gene primer amplification. Assay used: immunoSEQ multiplex PCR; TCRdb lists only in-frame clones, some missing. D and trimming were read from the DNA, whereas the V and J calls and clone size are those reported in that table. Here the sample spans under 170,000 clones, around four fifths being singletons. The length of the CDR3 is 16 residues. Germline CDR1 and CDR2: SGHAT and FQNNGV. Trimming took 5 bases from V and 1 from J; bases not matched to a gene: 6. The J gene is TRBJ2-1, the V gene TRBV11-2; TRBD2 agrees at 9 bases. The sequenced material came from peripheral blood. The TCR comes from a man in his 70s with acute or convalescent COVID-19. CDR3 sequence (DNA): TGTGCCAGCAGCCCCCTTAGCGGGAGATCCTACAATGAGCAGTTCTTC. Translating it yields CASSPLSGRSYNEQFF.